Below are 14 T cell receptor beta chains sequenced from a single sample in a study of post-analysis software for immune sequencing data. Carried by the TCR beta cDNA libraries were unique molecular identifiers. TCRdb ran MiXCR on the PCR reads and lists one entry per CDR3 protein. Of hundreds of thousands of distinct CDR3 sequences listed, roughly 29% are singletons. Study-level results: Compared with controls, patients had more of about 5 TRBV segments, including TRBV5-6, TRBV5-1 and TRBV20-1.

For these receptors, no antigen is known. The sample taken for sequencing was blood. These receptor sequences come from a girl aged 10 to 17 with multiple sclerosis.

The rearrangement joins TRBV27 to TRBJ2-7, with D possibly matching TRBD2 (5 bases). Between the trimmed V and J ends, which lost 8 bases and 2 bases, there was a span of 19 bases. This CDR3 has 15 amino acids. Germline CDR1 is MNHEY and CDR2 is SMNVEV (reference sequence). CDR3: CASGPRRALTYEQYF. CDR3 coding DNA: TGTGCCAGCGGTCCCCGGCGGGCCCTGACCTACGAGCAGTACTTC.

The rearrangement links TRBV11-2 to TRBJ2-1, with D perhaps being TRBD1 or TRBD2 (10 bases each). Germline-derived CDR1 and CDR2 are SGHAT and FQNNGV. Deletions cut 6 bases from V and 8 bases from J, with 47 bases between. This CDR3 contains 24 residues. CDR3 residues: CASRDDGTGAWFEREGRARDEQFF. For the CDR3, the DNA is TGTGCCAGCAGGGACGACGGGACAGGGGCTTGGTTTGAGCGGGAGGGCCGCGCCCGGGATGAGCAGTTCTTC.

The chain employs TRBV6-2 or TRBV6-3 and TRBJ1-5; maybe TRBD1 (6 bases). Between the trimmed V and J ends, which lost 0 bases and 9 bases, there was a span of 15 bases. This CDR3 contains 15 residues. Germline V gene sequence: CDR1 MNHEY, CDR2 SVGEGT. CDR3 protein: CASSYSLGPGVPQHF. The CDR3 DNA reads TGTGCCAGCAGTTACTCGTTGGGCCCAGGGGTGCCCCAGCATTTT.

This clonotype appeared a few times. V gene TRBV4-1 combines with J gene TRBJ2-5, with 7 bases that match TRBD2. CDR1 and CDR2 (germline): MGHRA, YSYEKL. After removal of 5 bases from V and 5 bases from J, the junction contained 5 bases not matched to a gene. This CDR3 has 13 amino acids. CDR3 nucleotide sequence: TGCGCCAGCAGCGGGAGGGCCGGGGAGACCCAGTACTTC. This encodes CASSGRAGETQYF.

The chain uses TRBV12-3 or TRBV12-4 and TRBJ1-2; no clear D. The CDR3 sequence is 12 residues long. V gave up 9 bases and J gave up 7 bases, with 15 bases separating them. CDR3 sequence: CAREAGEGGYTF. The DNA for the CDR3 is TGTGCCAGGGAGGCCGGGGAGGGTGGCTACACCTTC.

Details on this clonotype: The junction departs from germline at one end; a sequencing error may be responsible. V gene TRBV20-1 combines with J gene TRBJ1-4; D is possibly TRBD1 (5 bases). The CDR3 spans 13 residues. Germline V CDR1 and CDR2: DFQATT, SNEGSKA (reference sequence). DNA of the CDR3: TGCAGTGCTAGACAGGGCTTTAATGAGAAACTGTTTTTT. Translation gives CSARQGFNEKLFF.

V usage is TRBV12-3 or TRBV12-4 and J usage is TRBJ2-3, with D possibly matching TRBD1 (6 bases). V was shortened by 6 bases and J by 5 bases, with 15 bases between the two germline ends. The CDR3 contains 14 residues. CDR3 coding DNA: TGTGCCAGCAGCCGCAGGGGACCGAAAGATACGCAGTATTTT. Translating gives CASSRRGPKDTQYF.

This clonotype has just a few counts. This rearrangement joins TRBV2 to TRBJ2-7; TRBD2 matches at 10 bases. Trimming took 8 bases from V and 3 from J; bases not matched to a gene: 1. CDR1 and CDR2 from the germline V gene are SNHLY and FYNNEI. This CDR3 spans 12 amino acids. DNA for the CDR3: TGTGCCAGCCTAGCGGGGGACTACGAGCAGTACTTC. Protein sequence: CASLAGDYEQYF.

This clonotype has just a few counts. The chain carries TRBV7-2 and TRBJ2-5; 11 nucleotides align to TRBD2. V shed 5 bases and J 3 bases; nucleotides not matched to a gene: 5. The CDR3 is made up of 15 amino acids. Looked up from germline, CDR1 is SGHTA and CDR2 is FQGNSA. Here the CDR3 DNA reads TGTGCCAGCAGCGAATTGGGACTAGCGGAAGAGACCCAGTACTTC. This codes for CASSELGLAEETQYF.

The chain joins TRBV20-1 to TRBJ1-1; the D gene is possibly TRBD1 (6 bases). Germline V CDR1 and CDR2: DFQATT, SNEGSKA (reference sequence). CDR3 length equals 16 residues. V lost 1 base and J lost 0, with 15 bases in between. CDR3 loop: CSARGPGVGMNTEAFF. CDR3 bases: TGCAGTGCTAGAGGTCCAGGGGTTGGTATGAACACTGAAGCTTTCTTT.

The chain combines TRBV5-1 with TRBJ1-4; a weak D match, TRBD1 (6 bases). The V gene lost 2 bases and the J gene lost 7 bases, with 12 bases spanning the gap. This CDR3 spans 14 amino acids. From germline, CDR1 is SGHRS and CDR2 YFSETQ. The DNA of the CDR3 is TGCGCCAGCAGCTTAGGGGGGCTAAGTGAAAAACTGTTTTTT. Protein product: CASSLGGLSEKLFF. The variable domain in full, completed from reference TRBV5-1 and TRBJ1-4, reads KAGVTQTPRYLIKTRGQQVTLSCSPISGHRSVSWYQQTPGQGLQFLFEYFSETQRNKGNFPGRFSGRQFSNSRSEMNVSTLELGDSALYLCASSLGGLSEKLFFGSGTQLSVL.

The J gene is TRBJ1-5, the V gene TRBV12-3 or TRBV12-4, with 7 bases lining up with TRBD1. Losses at the gene ends were 7 bases for V and 2 bases for J; bases not matched to a gene: 8. This CDR3 has 15 residues. The CDR3 DNA reads TGTGCCAGCACCACGGGGCAGGGGGGCAATCAGCCCCAGCATTTT. It is translated as CASTTGQGGNQPQHF.

The chain recombines TRBV20-1 with TRBJ2-7, with D maybe TRBD2 (6 bases). The V gene lost 2 bases and the J gene lost 3 bases, with 17 bases spanning the gap. Germline V gene data show CDR1 as DFQATT and CDR2 as SNEGSKA (reference sequence). CDR3 size: 15 residues. This CDR3 reads CSARQGGGHRYEQYF. The CDR3 DNA reads TGCAGTGCTAGACAGGGCGGAGGGCACCGCTACGAGCAGTACTTC.

As to this clonotype: This clone may be a read error of a much larger clone one base away. The chain employs TRBV12-3 or TRBV12-4 and TRBJ2-7, with TRBD2 matching 10 bases. The CDR3 spans 14 residues. CDR3 bases: TGTGCCTGCAGGAGACTAGCGGGCGAGTACGAGCAGTACTTC. This encodes CACRRLAGEYEQYF.